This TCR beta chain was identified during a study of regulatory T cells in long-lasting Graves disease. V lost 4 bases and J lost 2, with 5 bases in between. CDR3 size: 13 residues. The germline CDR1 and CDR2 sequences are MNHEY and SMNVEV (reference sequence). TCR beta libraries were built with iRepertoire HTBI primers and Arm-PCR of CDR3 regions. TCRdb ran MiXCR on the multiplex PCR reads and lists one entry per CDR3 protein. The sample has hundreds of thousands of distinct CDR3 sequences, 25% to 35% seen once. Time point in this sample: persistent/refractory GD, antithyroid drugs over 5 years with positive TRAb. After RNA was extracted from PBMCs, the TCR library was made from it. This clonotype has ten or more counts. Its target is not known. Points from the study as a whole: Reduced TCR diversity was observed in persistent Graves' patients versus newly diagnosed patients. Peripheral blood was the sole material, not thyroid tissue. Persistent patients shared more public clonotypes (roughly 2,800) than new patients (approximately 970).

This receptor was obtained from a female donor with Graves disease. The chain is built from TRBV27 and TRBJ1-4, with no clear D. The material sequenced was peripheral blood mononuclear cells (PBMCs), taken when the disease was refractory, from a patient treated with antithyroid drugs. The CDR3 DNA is TGTGCCAGCAGTTCCTCTACTAATGAAAAACTGTTTTTT. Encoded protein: CASSSSTNEKLFF.